The text below deals with one TCR beta chain. Recovered participants had two consecutive negative NP/OP PCR tests, healthcare professional clearance, or symptom resolution. Some clones are missing from TCRdb's copy, which holds only in-frame ones; the method was immunoSEQ multiplex PCR. The repertoire holds about 200,000 clones, with about four fifths as singletons. The source of the sample is a study of blood T cell repertoires in COVID-19. This TCR derives from a man aged 40-55 years who had recovered from COVID-19. Material for sequencing was PBMCs or T cells enriched from blood (not recorded which).

CDR3 nucleotide sequence: TGTGCCTGGGGACAGGGGTATAGCAATCAGCCCCAGCATTTT. This gives the protein CAWGQGYSNQPQHF. The chain carries TRBV30 and TRBJ1-5, with 9 bases lining up with TRBD1. Germline assignment: CDR1 GTSNPN and CDR2 SVGIG (reference sequence). V lost 5 bases to trimming and J lost 0 bases; unmatched junction nucleotides: 2. The CDR3 length is 14 residues.